This TCR beta chain was sequenced during a study of control samples from healthy donors and cancer patients. The method was immunoSEQ multiplex PCR; TCRdb's version includes in-frame clones alone and lacks a portion of them. The sample carries about 160,000 clones, roughly 93% recorded once. V shed 3 bases and J shed 5 bases, with 4 bases lying between them. This CDR3 has 11 residues. The rearrangement joins TRBV12-3 or TRBV12-4 to TRBJ2-5; D remains unclear. The sample taken for sequencing was blood. The receptor's source is a man younger than 30 in good health. CDR3 in amino acids: CASSFDETQYF. The CDR3 coding sequence is TGTGCCAGCAGTTTTGATGAGACCCAGTACTTC.